A selection of T cell receptor beta chains follows, all from one sample in a study of OX40 agonist ivuxolimab in advanced cancers. Sequenced by immunoSEQ multiplex PCR; TCRdb stores in-frame clones only, minus some. The data show 38,000 or so clones, nearly 90% seen once. The sequencing here drew on CD4+ or CD8+ T cells sorted from blood, taken in a trial of the OX40 agonist ivuxolimab. All receptors derive from an adult with an advanced solid tumor such as melanoma, head and neck, liver or kidney cancer. Each CDR3 is given with its conserved first and last residue. A D gene is named only where the DNA matches it firmly. Expanded clones get a size class; other rows say once, few or many, or leave the size out.

size,V,D,J,CDR3,DNA
-,TRBV19,-,TRBJ2-7,CASSIGPYEQYF,TGTGCCAGTAGTATTGGGCCCTACGAGCAGTACTTC
-,TRBV7-2,TRBD1,TRBJ2-7,CASSLGQDGYEQYF,TGTGCCAGCAGCCTAGGACAGGACGGCTACGAGCAGTACTTC
-,TRBV6-5,TRBD2,TRBJ2-3,CASSYSTSGGSVTQYF,TGTGCCAGCAGTTACTCAACTAGCGGGGGGTCCGTTACGCAGTATTTT
-,TRBV28,-,TRBJ1-2,CASSFWDGYTF,TGTGCCAGCAGTTTCTGGGATGGCTACACCTTC
-,TRBV9,-,TRBJ2-7,CASSESQTGGPYEQYF,TGTGCCAGCAGCGAAAGTCAGACAGGCGGACCCTACGAGCAGTACTTC
-,TRBV30,TRBD2,TRBJ2-1,CAWRGLSPSGGAYEQFF,TGTGCCTGGAGGGGTCTCTCCCCTAGCGGGGGGGCCTATGAGCAGTTCTTC
-,TRBV4-1,-,TRBJ2-3,CASSQTPSTDTQYF,TGCGCCAGCAGCCAGACCCCAAGCACAGATACGCAGTATTTT
-,TRBV27,-,TRBJ2-7,CASSLSVQGRVEQYF,TGTGCCAGCAGTTTATCCGTCCAGGGGCGAGTCGAGCAGTACTTC
-,TRBV27,TRBD1,TRBJ2-7,CASSFPGQGAQEQYF,TGTGCCAGCAGTTTCCCGGGACAGGGGGCGCAAGAGCAGTACTTC
-,TRBV4-1,TRBD2,TRBJ2-1,CASSHHLAGSRGHYEQFF,TGCGCCAGCAGCCACCACCTAGCGGGATCCCGGGGACATTATGAGCAGTTCTTC
-,TRBV5-6,-,TRBJ1-2,CASSSPPYGYTF,TGTGCCAGCAGCTCCCCCCCTTATGGCTACACCTTC
-,TRBV7-9,-,TRBJ2-1,CASSLALGENEQFF,TGTGCCAGCAGCTTAGCCCTTGGGGAAAATGAGCAGTTCTTC
-,TRBV7-8,-,TRBJ2-3,CASTLDWHETDTQYF,TGTGCCAGCACCTTAGATTGGCACGAGACAGATACGCAGTATTTT
-,TRBV6-1,TRBD2,TRBJ2-7,CASSEFLPSGGIMAPYEQYF,TGTGCCAGCAGTGAATTTCTTCCTAGCGGGGGAATTATGGCCCCCTACGAGCAGTACTTC
-,TRBV27,-,TRBJ2-1,CASSLGSGVSSYNEQFF,TGTGCCAGCAGTTTGGGCTCCGGGGTAAGCTCCTACAATGAGCAGTTCTTC
-,TRBV6-5,-,TRBJ2-3,CASRPSVRDTQYF,TGTGCCAGCAGGCCTTCGGTTCGAGATACGCAGTATTTT
-,TRBV13,TRBD1,TRBJ1-1,CASSPGTGNTEAFF,TGTGCCAGCAGCCCCGGGACAGGGAACACTGAAGCTTTCTTT
few,TRBV2,-,TRBJ1-6,CASSELRGGANSPLHF,TGTGCCAGCAGTGAACTTCGGGGAGGGGCGAATTCACCCCTCCACTTT
-,TRBV11-2,TRBD2,TRBJ2-2,CASSTGLAGAGELFF,TGTGCCAGCAGCACCGGACTAGCGGGGGCCGGGGAGCTGTTTTTT
-,TRBV7-9,-,TRBJ2-7,CASSLAGSYEQYF,TGTGCCAGCAGCTTGGCGGGGTCCTACGAGCAGTACTTC
-,TRBV7-2,-,TRBJ2-7,CASSLGTHEQYF,TGTGCCAGCAGCTTAGGCACCCACGAGCAGTACTTC
-,TRBV30,TRBD1,TRBJ1-6,CAWSVQGSDNSPLHF,TGTGCCTGGAGTGTACAGGGGAGCGATAATTCACCCCTCCACTTT
once,TRBV5-1,-,TRBJ2-5,CASSLRVLYQETQYF,TGCGCCAGCAGTCTCCGGGTCTTGTACCAAGAGACCCAGTACTTC
-,TRBV19,-,TRBJ1-1,CASSITDGVNTEAFF,TGTGCCAGTAGTATAACGGACGGGGTGAACACTGAAGCTTTCTTT
-,TRBV5-1,TRBD2,TRBJ2-3,CASRDGLAGETDTQYF,TGCGCCAGCAGGGATGGACTAGCGGGGGAAACAGATACGCAGTATTTT
-,TRBV5-1,-,TRBJ2-5,CASSLGAETQYF,TGCGCCAGCAGCTTGGGAGCAGAGACCCAGTACTTC
-,TRBV6-1,-,TRBJ2-1,CASSEALFVGQMDEQFF,TGTGCCAGCAGTGAAGCGCTTTTTGTCGGACAGATGGATGAGCAGTTCTTC
-,TRBV5-6,TRBD1,TRBJ1-1,CASSPDRTGSNTEAFF,TGTGCCAGCAGCCCCGATAGGACAGGGTCCAACACTGAAGCTTTCTTT
-,TRBV4-3,TRBD2,TRBJ2-7,CASSQELAAYEQYF,TGCGCCAGCAGCCAAGAACTAGCGGCCTACGAGCAGTACTTC
-,TRBV7-9,TRBD2,TRBJ2-7,CASSPSGAYYEQYF,TGTGCCAGCAGCCCTAGCGGGGCTTACTACGAGCAGTACTTC
-,TRBV28,-,TRBJ1-2,CASSFPGGGYTF,TGTGCCAGCAGTTTCCCCGGGGGAGGCTACACCTTC
once,TRBV30,-,TRBJ2-7,CAWSVSGTPYEQYF,TGTGCCTGGAGTGTAAGCGGGACACCTTACGAGCAGTACTTC
-,TRBV7-9,-,TRBJ2-3,CASSPRGQSADTQYF,TGTGCCAGCAGCCCTAGGGGTCAGAGCGCAGATACGCAGTATTTT
-,TRBV28,-,TRBJ1-3,CASSFLNSGNTIYF,TGTGCCAGCAGTTTTTTAAACTCTGGAAACACCATATATTTT
few,TRBV10-3,-,TRBJ2-2,CAIRGDADYSNTGELFF,TGTGCCATCAGGGGGGACGCCGACTACTCGAACACCGGGGAGCTGTTTTTT
-,TRBV27,-,TRBJ1-2,CASGTFYGYTF,TGTGCCAGCGGGACATTCTATGGCTACACCTTC
-,TRBV19,-,TRBJ2-5,CASSYGILETQYF,TGTGCCAGTAGCTACGGGATTTTAGAGACCCAGTACTTC
-,TRBV6-6,-,TRBJ1-4,CASSLLTTGERQLFF,TGTGCCAGCAGCCTCCTGACAACAGGCGAGAGGCAACTGTTTTTT
-,TRBV4-1,TRBD2,TRBJ2-2,CASSQEGGLAGNTGELFF,TGCGCCAGCAGCCAAGAAGGAGGACTAGCCGGGAACACCGGGGAGCTGTTTTTT
few,TRBV21-1,-,TRBJ1-6,CASRKAGRMVPGSSYNSPLHF,TGTGCCAGCAGAAAAGCAGGTCGGATGGTCCCGGGGAGCTCCTATAATTCACCCCTCCACTTT
-,TRBV10-3,TRBD1,TRBJ1-5,CAISELDRENQPQHF,TGTGCCATCAGTGAGTTGGACAGGGAGAATCAGCCCCAGCATTTT
-,TRBV7-2,TRBD2,TRBJ2-7,CASSSPSGGFYEQYF,TGTGCCAGCAGCTCCCCTAGCGGGGGGTTCTACGAGCAGTACTTC
-,TRBV9,TRBD1,TRBJ2-6,CASSVTGASGANVLTF,TGTGCCAGCAGCGTAACAGGGGCCTCTGGGGCCAACGTCCTGACTTTC
-,TRBV4-1,TRBD2,TRBJ2-3,CASSQLAGGDTQYF,TGCGCCAGCAGCCAACTAGCGGGGGGCGATACGCAGTATTTT
once,TRBV11-3,-,TRBJ2-1,CASSSRTDSSYNEQFF,TGTGCCAGCAGCTCTAGGACAGATAGCTCCTACAATGAGCAGTTCTTC
-,TRBV6-5,-,TRBJ2-5,CASSYGGAETQYF,TGTGCCAGCAGTTATGGGGGGGCTGAGACCCAGTACTTC
-,TRBV6-6,-,TRBJ1-1,CASSPSGTEAFF,TGTGCCAGCAGTCCTAGCGGGACTGAAGCTTTCTTT
-,TRBV5-8,-,TRBJ1-2,CASSLYGDNYGYTF,TGTGCCAGCAGCTTGTATGGGGATAACTATGGCTACACCTTC
few,TRBV7-9,TRBD1,TRBJ1-2,CASNSRQGDYGYTF,TGTGCCAGCAACTCCCGACAGGGGGACTATGGCTACACCTTC
-,TRBV28,TRBD1,TRBJ1-4,CASLDRVNEKLFF,TGTGCCAGCCTGGACAGGGTTAATGAAAAACTGTTTTTT
once,TRBV27,-,TRBJ2-5,CASENPGEETQYF,TGTGCCAGCGAAAATCCGGGGGAAGAGACCCAGTACTTC
-,TRBV4-3,TRBD1,TRBJ2-7,CASSQDRTGERYEQYF,TGCGCCAGCAGCCAAGATAGAACAGGGGAGAGGTACGAGCAGTACTTC
-,TRBV25-1,-,TRBJ1-4,CASSEYFEGATNEKLFF,TGTGCCAGCAGTGAATACTTTGAAGGCGCAACTAATGAAAAACTGTTTTTT
once,TRBV4-3,-,TRBJ1-1,CASSPGSPSGNTEAFF,TGCGCCAGCAGCCCAGGGTCACCCAGTGGGAACACTGAAGCTTTCTTT
-,TRBV7-9,TRBD1,TRBJ2-3,CASAGQAASTDTQYF,TGTGCCAGCGCCGGACAGGCTGCTAGCACAGATACGCAGTATTTT
-,TRBV9,TRBD2,TRBJ2-5,CASSVAGGVETQYF,TGTGCCAGCAGCGTAGCCGGGGGGGTGGAGACCCAGTACTTC
-,TRBV7-9,-,TRBJ2-1,CASSLAKEAAPGEQFF,TGTGCCAGCAGCTTAGCGAAGGAGGCGGCTCCAGGGGAGCAGTTCTTC
-,TRBV19,-,TRBJ1-6,CASSLDFSSYNSPLHF,TGTGCCAGTAGCCTGGACTTCAGCTCCTATAATTCACCCCTCCACTTT
-,TRBV27,-,TRBJ1-4,CASSLLTGGEKLFF,TGTGCCAGCAGTTTGCTTACGGGGGGTGAAAAACTGTTTTTT
-,TRBV7-8,TRBD1,TRBJ1-1,CASSPGTGEYGTEAFF,TGTGCCAGCAGCCCAGGGACAGGGGAATATGGCACTGAAGCTTTCTTT